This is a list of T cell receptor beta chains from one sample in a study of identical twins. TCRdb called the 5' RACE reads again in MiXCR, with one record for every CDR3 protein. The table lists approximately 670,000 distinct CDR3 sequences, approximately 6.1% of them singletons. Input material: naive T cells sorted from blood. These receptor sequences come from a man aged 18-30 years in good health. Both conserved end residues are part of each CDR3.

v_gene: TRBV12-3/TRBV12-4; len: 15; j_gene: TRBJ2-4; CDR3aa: CASTLGDLAKNIQYF
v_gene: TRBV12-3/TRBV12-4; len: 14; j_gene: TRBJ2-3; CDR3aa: CASTPTGREDTQYF
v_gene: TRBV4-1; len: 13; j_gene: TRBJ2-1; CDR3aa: CASSQGSVNEQFF
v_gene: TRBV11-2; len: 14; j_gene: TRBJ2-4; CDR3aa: CASSSIPQGNIQYF
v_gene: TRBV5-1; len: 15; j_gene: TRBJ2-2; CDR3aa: CASSLYGGNTGELFF
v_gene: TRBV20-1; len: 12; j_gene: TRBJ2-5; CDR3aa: CSAGTVQETQYF
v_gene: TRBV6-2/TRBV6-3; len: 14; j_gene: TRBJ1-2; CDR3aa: CASRDRGQDYGYTF
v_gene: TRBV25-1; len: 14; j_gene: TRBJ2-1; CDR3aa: CASCRDWSDNEQFF
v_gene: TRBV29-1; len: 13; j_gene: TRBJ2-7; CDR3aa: CSVLGEQTYEQYF
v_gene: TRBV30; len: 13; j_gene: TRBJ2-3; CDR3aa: CAWRRANTDTQYF
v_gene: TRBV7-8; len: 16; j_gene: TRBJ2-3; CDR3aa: CASTPRTSGNTDTQYF
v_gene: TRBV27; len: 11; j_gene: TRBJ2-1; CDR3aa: CASSFGSLKFF
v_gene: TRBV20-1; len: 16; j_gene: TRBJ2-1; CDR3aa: CSALGTSGSSLGEQFF
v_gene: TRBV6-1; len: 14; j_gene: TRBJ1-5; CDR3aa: CASSVGQFDQPQHF
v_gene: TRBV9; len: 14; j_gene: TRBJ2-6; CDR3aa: CASSDGSGANVLTF
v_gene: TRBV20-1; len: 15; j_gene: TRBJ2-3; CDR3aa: CSARVRGPVTDTQYF
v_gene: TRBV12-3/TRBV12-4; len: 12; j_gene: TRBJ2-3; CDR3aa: CASSLSQDTQYF